This T cell receptor beta chain was identified during a study of cytomegalovirus exposure and HLA in healthy donors. General study results and limits: A few CMV-associated chains were confirmed in vitro to be specific for CMV antigens. Later, an analysis showed that TCR beta chains associated with HLA were more clonally expanded than others that were equally common. At a 0.05 false discovery rate, a later analysis found over 15,000 TCR beta sequences to be associated with HLA alleles. There were reportedly fewer N-insertions in an Asian-associated ancestry cluster than the approximately 670-donor mean, in a later analysis.

The primer mix had 60 Vbeta and 13 Jbeta primers. The table came from immunoSEQ multiplex PCR; TCRdb's copy has only in-frame clones and leaves some out. Altogether about 190,000 clones are present, more than 60% being singletons, with the ten largest covering 2.1%. Details on this clone: The antigen is undetermined.

Trimming cost V 4 bases and J 0 bases; bases outside gene matches: 9. Germline V gene lookup returns CDR1 SGHRS and CDR2 YFSETQ. CDR3 length: 17 amino acids. The gene calls are TRBV5-1 and TRBJ2-1; TRBD2 matches at 8 bases. This receptor was taken from a woman in her thirties in good health and CMV-seropositive. Sequencing used PBMCs. CDR3 amino acids: CASSLDGGRSSYNEQFF. The CDR3 DNA follows: TGCGCCAGCAGCCTAGATGGCGGGAGGTCCTCCTACAATGAGCAGTTCTTC.